This TCR beta chain is from a study of blood T cell repertoires in COVID-19. About the study: Some COVID-19 samples were acute and others convalescent; all came from the United States, Italy and Spain. The cDNA or gDNA used as material had been derived from T cells, B-cell-depleted T cells, or PBMCs.

Categorization into cohorts depended on clinical history that participants reported. Per germline, CDR1 MGHDK and CDR2 SYGVNS. The J segment lost 5 bases and the V segment lost 3 bases, leaving 10 bases of the junction unmatched. This CDR3 region has 16 residues. In the original processing: It was from reference gene primer amplification that nucleated cell counts were estimated. Clones were read by immunoSEQ multiplex PCR, and TCRdb kept only the in-frame ones, dropping some. That table gives V, J and clone size, and the DNA gave D and trimming. The repertoire holds some 260,000 clones, with under 90% as singletons.

This TCR derives from a young man with acute COVID-19. This chain connects TRBV25-1 to TRBJ2-5; TRBD1 matches 9 bases. Material for sequencing was PBMCs or T cells enriched from blood (not recorded which). The DNA of the CDR3 is TGTGCCAGCAGTGAGCCTACAGGGGGCGCATGGGAGACCCAGTACTTC. Its protein is CASSEPTGGAWETQYF.